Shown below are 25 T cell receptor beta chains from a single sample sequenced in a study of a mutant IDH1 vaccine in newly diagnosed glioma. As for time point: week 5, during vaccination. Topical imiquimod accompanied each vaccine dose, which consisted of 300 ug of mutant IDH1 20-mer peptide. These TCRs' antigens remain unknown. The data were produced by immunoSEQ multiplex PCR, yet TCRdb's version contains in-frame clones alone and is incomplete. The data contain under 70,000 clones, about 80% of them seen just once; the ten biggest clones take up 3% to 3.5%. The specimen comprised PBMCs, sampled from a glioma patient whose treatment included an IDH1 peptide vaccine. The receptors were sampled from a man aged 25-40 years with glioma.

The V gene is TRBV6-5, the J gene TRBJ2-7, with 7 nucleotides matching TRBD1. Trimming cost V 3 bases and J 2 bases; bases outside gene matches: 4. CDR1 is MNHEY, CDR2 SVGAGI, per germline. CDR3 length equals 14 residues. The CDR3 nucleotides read TGTGCCAGCAGTTATACCGGGACAGCCTACGAGCAGTACTTC. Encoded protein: CASSYTGTAYEQYF.

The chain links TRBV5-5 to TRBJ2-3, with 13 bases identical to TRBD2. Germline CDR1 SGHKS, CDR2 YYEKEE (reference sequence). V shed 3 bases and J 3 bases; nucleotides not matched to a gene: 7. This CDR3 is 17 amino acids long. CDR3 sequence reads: CASSSLLGLAGTDTQYF. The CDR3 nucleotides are TGTGCCAGCAGCTCGCTCCTGGGACTAGCGGGAACAGATACGCAGTATTTT.

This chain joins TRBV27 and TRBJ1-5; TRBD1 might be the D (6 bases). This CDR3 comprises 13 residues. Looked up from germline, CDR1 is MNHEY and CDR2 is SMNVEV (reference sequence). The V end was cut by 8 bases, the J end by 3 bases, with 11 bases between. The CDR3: CASPGTTNQPQHF. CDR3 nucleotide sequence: TGTGCCAGCCCCGGGACAACCAATCAGCCCCAGCATTTT.

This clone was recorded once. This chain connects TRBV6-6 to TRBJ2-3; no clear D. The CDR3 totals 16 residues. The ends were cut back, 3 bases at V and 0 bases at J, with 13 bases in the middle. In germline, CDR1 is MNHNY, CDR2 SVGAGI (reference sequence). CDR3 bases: TGTGCCAGCAGTTATAGTAGGATTTTTAGCACAGATACGCAGTATTTT. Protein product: CASSYSRIFSTDTQYF.

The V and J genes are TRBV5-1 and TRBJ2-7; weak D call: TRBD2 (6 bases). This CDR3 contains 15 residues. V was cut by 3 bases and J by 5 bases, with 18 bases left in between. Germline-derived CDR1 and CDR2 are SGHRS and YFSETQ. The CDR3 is CASSWRQGLRDEQYF. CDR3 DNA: TGCGCCAGCAGCTGGCGGCAGGGACTTAGGGACGAGCAGTACTTC.

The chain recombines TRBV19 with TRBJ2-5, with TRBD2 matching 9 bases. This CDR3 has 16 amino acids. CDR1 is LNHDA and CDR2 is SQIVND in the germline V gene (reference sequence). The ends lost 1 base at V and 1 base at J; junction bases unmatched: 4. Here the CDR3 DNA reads TGTGCCAGTAGTATAGTTGGTAGCGGGGGCCAAGAGACCCAGTACTTC. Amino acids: CASSIVGSGGQETQYF.

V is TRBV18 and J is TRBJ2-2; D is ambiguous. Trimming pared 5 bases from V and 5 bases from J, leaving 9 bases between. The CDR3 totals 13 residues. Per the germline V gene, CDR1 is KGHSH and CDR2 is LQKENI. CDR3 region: CASSLTATGELFF. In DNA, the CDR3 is TGTGCCAGCTCATTGACGGCTACCGGGGAGCTGTTTTTT.

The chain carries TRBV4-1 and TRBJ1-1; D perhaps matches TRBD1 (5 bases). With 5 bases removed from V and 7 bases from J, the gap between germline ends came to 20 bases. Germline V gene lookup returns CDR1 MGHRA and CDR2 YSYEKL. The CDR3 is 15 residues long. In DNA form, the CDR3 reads TGCGCCAGCAGCTCAGCGGGGGGGGTGGAAGGTGAAGCTTTCTTT. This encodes CASSSAGGVEGEAFF.

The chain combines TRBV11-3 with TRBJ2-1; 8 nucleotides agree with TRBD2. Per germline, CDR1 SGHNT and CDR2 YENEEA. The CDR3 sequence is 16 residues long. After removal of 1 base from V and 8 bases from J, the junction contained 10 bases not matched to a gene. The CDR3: CASSLGGGGPYDEQFF. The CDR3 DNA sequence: TGTGCCAGCAGCTTAGGCGGCGGGGGGCCATATGATGAGCAGTTCTTC.

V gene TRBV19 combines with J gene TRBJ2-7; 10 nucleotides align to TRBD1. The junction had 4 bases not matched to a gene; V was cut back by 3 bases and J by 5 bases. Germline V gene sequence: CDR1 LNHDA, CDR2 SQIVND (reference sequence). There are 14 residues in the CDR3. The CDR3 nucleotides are TGTGCCAGTAGTATCCGGGACAGGGGCCACGAGCAGTACTTC. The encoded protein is CASSIRDRGHEQYF. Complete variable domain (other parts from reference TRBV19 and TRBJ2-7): DGGITQSPKYLFRKEGQNVTLSCEQNLNHDAMYWYRQDPGQGLRLIYYSQIVNDFQKGDIAEGYSVSREKKESFPLTVTSAQKNPTAFYLCASSIRDRGHEQYFGPGTRLTVT.

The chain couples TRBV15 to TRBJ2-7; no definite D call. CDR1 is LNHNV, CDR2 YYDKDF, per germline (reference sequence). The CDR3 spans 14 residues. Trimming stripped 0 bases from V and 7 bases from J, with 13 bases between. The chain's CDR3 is CATSRDLGLLEQYF. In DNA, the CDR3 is TGTGCCACCAGCAGAGACTTGGGCCTCTTGGAGCAGTACTTC.

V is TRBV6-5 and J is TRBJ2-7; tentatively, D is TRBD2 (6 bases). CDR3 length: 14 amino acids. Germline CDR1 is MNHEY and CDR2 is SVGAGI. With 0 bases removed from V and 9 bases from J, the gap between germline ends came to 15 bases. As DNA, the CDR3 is TGTGCCAGCAGTTACTCTCGATTGACGGGGGTGCAGTACTTC. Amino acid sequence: CASSYSRLTGVQYF.

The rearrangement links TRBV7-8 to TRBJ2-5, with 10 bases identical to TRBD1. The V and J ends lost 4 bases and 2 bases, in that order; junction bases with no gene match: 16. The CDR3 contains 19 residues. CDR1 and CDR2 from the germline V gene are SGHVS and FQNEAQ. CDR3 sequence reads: CASSSIPGQGLELQETQYF. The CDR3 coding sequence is TGTGCCAGCAGCTCCATCCCGGGACAGGGGCTGGAACTGCAAGAGACCCAGTACTTC.

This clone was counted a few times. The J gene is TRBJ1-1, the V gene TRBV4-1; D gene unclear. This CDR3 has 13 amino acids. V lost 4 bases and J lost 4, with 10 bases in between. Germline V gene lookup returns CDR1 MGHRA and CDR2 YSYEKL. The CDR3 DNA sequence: TGCGCCAGCAGCCCGCTTGTGGGCACTGAAGCTTTCTTT. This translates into CASSPLVGTEAFF.

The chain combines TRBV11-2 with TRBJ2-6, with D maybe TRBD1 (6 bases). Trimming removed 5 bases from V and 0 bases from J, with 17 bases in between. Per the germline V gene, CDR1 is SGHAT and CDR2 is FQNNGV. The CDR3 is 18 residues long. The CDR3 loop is CASSLRTHRDSGANVLTF. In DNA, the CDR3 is TGTGCCAGCAGCCTTAGGACTCACAGGGACTCTGGGGCCAACGTCCTGACTTTC.

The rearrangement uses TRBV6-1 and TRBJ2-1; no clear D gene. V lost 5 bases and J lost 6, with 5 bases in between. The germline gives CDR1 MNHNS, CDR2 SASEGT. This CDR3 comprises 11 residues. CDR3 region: CASSQLNEQFF. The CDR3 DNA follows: TGTGCCAGCAGTCAACTCAATGAGCAGTTCTTC.

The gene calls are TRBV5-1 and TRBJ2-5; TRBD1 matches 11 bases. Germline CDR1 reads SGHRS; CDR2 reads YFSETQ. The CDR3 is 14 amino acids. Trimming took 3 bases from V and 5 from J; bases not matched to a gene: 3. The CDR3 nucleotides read TGCGCCAGCAGCTGGACAGGGGGCGAGGAGACCCAGTACTTC. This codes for CASSWTGGEETQYF.

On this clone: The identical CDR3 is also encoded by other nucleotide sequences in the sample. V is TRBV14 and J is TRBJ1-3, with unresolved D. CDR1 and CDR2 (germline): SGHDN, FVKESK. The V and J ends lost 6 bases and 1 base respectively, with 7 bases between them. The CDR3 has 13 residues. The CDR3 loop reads CASSQFSGNTIYF. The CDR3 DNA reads TGTGCCAGCAGTCAATTTTCTGGAAACACCATATATTTT.

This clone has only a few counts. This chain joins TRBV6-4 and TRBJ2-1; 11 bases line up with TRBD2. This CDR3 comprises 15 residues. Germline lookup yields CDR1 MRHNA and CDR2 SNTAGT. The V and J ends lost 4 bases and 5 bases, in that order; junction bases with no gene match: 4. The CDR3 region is CASSGSSGGNNEQFF. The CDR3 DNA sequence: TGTGCCAGCAGTGGGTCTAGCGGGGGGAACAATGAGCAGTTCTTC.

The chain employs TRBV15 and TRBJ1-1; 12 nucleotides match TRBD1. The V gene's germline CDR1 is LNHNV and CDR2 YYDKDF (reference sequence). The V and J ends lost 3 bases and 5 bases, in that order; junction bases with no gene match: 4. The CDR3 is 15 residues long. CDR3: CATSSGTGGRTEAFF. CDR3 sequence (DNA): TGTGCCACCAGCAGCGGGACAGGGGGCCGAACTGAAGCTTTCTTT.

In DNA, the CDR3 is TGTGCCACCAGCAAACCGGGGACAGACTACGAGCAGTACTTC. It encodes CATSKPGTDYEQYF. This rearrangement joins TRBV15 to TRBJ2-7; 7 bases fit TRBD1. The CDR3 contains 14 residues. Germline CDR1 LNHNV, CDR2 YYDKDF (reference sequence). With V trimmed by 4 bases and J by 3 bases, 6 bases remained unmatched. Full variable domain (remainder filled in from reference TRBV15 and TRBJ2-7): DAMVIQNPRYQVTQFGKPVTLSCSQTLNHNVMYWYQQKSSQAPKLLFHYYDKDFNNEADTPDNFQSRRPNTSFCFLDIRSPGLGDTAMYLCATSKPGTDYEQYFGPGTRLTVT.

CDR3 residues: CASSQVAGGGLGNTIYF. The CDR3 DNA reads TGCGCCAGCAGCCAAGTTGCTGGGGGCGGTTTGGGAAACACCATATATTTT. The gene calls are TRBV4-1 and TRBJ1-3; a possible D gene is TRBD1 (6 bases). Trimming stripped 1 base from V and 4 bases from J, with 17 bases between. There are 17 residues in the CDR3. Per the germline V gene, CDR1 is MGHRA and CDR2 is YSYEKL.

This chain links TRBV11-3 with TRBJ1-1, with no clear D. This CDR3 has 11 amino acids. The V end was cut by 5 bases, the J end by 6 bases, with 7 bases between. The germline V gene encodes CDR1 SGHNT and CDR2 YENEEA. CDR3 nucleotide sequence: TGTGCCAGCAGCCCCGGCTCTGAAGCTTTCTTT. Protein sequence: CASSPGSEAFF.

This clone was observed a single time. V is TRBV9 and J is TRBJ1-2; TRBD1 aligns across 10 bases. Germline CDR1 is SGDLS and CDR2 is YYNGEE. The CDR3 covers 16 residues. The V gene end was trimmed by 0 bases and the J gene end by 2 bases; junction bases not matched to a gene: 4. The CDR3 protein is CASSVGDRGPNYGYTF. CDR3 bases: TGTGCCAGCAGCGTAGGTGACAGGGGGCCCAACTATGGCTACACCTTC.

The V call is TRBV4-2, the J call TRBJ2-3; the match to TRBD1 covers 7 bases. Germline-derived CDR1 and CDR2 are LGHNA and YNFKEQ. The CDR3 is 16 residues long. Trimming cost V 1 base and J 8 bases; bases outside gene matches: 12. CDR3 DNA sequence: TGTGCCAGCAGCCAAGCCCCAGGACAGGTCCAGGGTACGCAGTATTTT. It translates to CASSQAPGQVQGTQYF.